This T cell receptor (beta chain) was retrieved from a study of blood T cell repertoires in COVID-19. In the authors' methods: Reference gene primer amplification gave nucleated cell count estimates. Sequencing was performed with immunoSEQ multiplex PCR; in TCRdb, only in-frame clones are kept and a portion is missing. D and trimming come from the DNA, and the V and J calls and clone size come from that table. The sample yields roughly 190,000 clones, 88% seen once. The CDR3 sequence is 13 residues long. V dropped 4 bases and J dropped 7 bases, with 15 bases sitting between them. Germline lookup yields CDR1 SGHKS and CDR2 YYEKEE (reference sequence).

V and J are TRBV5-5 and TRBJ2-7; D is perhaps TRBD1 or TRBD2 (5 bases each). The receptor comes from a man aged 40-49 years with active or convalescent COVID-19. The sequenced sample consisted of peripheral blood. The CDR3 DNA reads TGTGCCAGCAGCCTGGGACCGGGTATGGAGCAGTACTTC. It is translated as CASSLGPGMEQYF.